This T cell receptor beta chain originates from a study of radiotherapy plus CTLA-4 blockade in lung cancer. In the study overall: Among enrolled patients, 15% to 20% responded and about 30% achieved disease control. General study results and limits: Among blood TCR repertoires after radiotherapy plus ipilimumab, tumor-derived clones expanded.

Concerning this clone: Antigen: not known.

Germline V lookup: CDR1 MNHEY, CDR2 SMNVEV (reference sequence). V lost 5 bases and J 2 bases, leaving 21 bases between the germline ends. This CDR3 has 17 residues. The method was immunoSEQ multiplex PCR; TCRdb's version includes in-frame clones alone and lacks a portion of them. This sample carries 85,000 to 130,000 clones, about 83% of them seen once, and the ten largest clones take 2.4%. Here the sequenced sample was peripheral blood, taken from a patient treated with radiotherapy plus ipilimumab. This receptor was obtained from a human donor with non-small cell lung cancer that progressed on radiotherapy plus ipilimumab. Some clones in this sample may be carry-over from other donors' samples. This rearrangement joins TRBV27 to TRBJ1-2, with D perhaps TRBD1 (5 bases). The CDR3 reads CASSGARWGRENYGYTF. The CDR3 nucleotides are TGTGCCAGCAGTGGAGCGCGATGGGGACGGGAAAACTATGGCTACACCTTC.